A selection of T cell receptor beta chains follows, all from one sample in a study of shared T cell receptors in the human thymus. Using immunoSEQ multiplex PCR, the repertoire was profiled, and TCRdb retains in-frame clones only, with some absent. The sample includes just under 550,000 clones, about 80% of them seen just once. These records were also assigned to another study, of human thymus T cells.

Sequenced: thymocytes. These receptors all stem from a boy younger than two with a congenital heart defect. Both conserved end residues are part of each CDR3. A D gene is named only where the DNA matches it firmly. The listing skips clone size in some rows; elsewhere it reads once, few, many or a size class.

clone size: -; V gene: TRBV27; D gene: TRBD2; CDR3 length: 14; J gene: TRBJ2-7; CDR3 protein: CASSPLAGALEQYF; CDR3 DNA: TGTGCCAGCAGCCCGCTAGCGGGAGCCCTCGAGCAGTACTTC
clone size: -; V gene: TRBV6-6; D gene: TRBD1; CDR3 length: 15; J gene: TRBJ2-7; CDR3 protein: CASSGGQGETYEQYF; CDR3 DNA: TGTGCCAGCAGTGGGGGACAGGGGGAGACCTACGAGCAGTACTTC
clone size: -; V gene: TRBV29-1; D gene: -; CDR3 length: 13; J gene: TRBJ2-3; CDR3 protein: CSASRTLTDTQYF; CDR3 DNA: TGCAGCGCGTCCCGGACTCTCACAGATACGCAGTATTTT
clone size: -; V gene: TRBV4-2; D gene: TRBD2; CDR3 length: 16; J gene: TRBJ2-7; CDR3 protein: CASSPRGREGHYEQYF; CDR3 DNA: TGTGCCAGCAGCCCACGTGGGCGGGAGGGCCACTACGAGCAGTACTTC
clone size: -; V gene: TRBV23-1; D gene: TRBD1; CDR3 length: 14; J gene: TRBJ2-7; CDR3 protein: CASSGDRETYEQYF; CDR3 DNA: TGCGCCAGCTCGGGGGACAGGGAGACCTACGAGCAGTACTTC
clone size: once; V gene: TRBV28; D gene: -; CDR3 length: 14; J gene: TRBJ2-3; CDR3 protein: CASSPDGGSDTQYF; CDR3 DNA: TGTGCCAGCAGTCCCGACGGCGGTTCAGATACGCAGTATTTT
clone size: -; V gene: TRBV12-5; D gene: TRBD1; CDR3 length: 17; J gene: TRBJ2-3; CDR3 protein: CASGLPRTGGLTNTQYF; CDR3 DNA: TGTGCTAGTGGTTTGCCAAGGACAGGGGGCCTCACGAATACGCAGTATTTT
clone size: -; V gene: TRBV6-5; D gene: -; CDR3 length: 14; J gene: TRBJ1-4; CDR3 protein: CASSRFRGYEKLFF; CDR3 DNA: TGTGCCAGCAGCCGGTTCCGGGGTTATGAAAAACTGTTTTTT
clone size: -; V gene: TRBV28; D gene: TRBD2; CDR3 length: 19; J gene: TRBJ2-3; CDR3 protein: CASSPRTSGRALLTDTQYF; CDR3 DNA: TGTGCCAGCAGTCCCCGAACTAGCGGGAGGGCCCTACTCACAGATACGCAGTATTTT
clone size: -; V gene: TRBV15; D gene: TRBD2; CDR3 length: 16; J gene: TRBJ2-7; CDR3 protein: CATSRGPGLGLYEQYF; CDR3 DNA: TGTGCCACCAGCAGAGGGCCGGGACTAGGGCTCTACGAGCAGTACTTC
clone size: -; V gene: TRBV5-8; D gene: TRBD1; CDR3 length: 16; J gene: TRBJ2-3; CDR3 protein: CASRDPGQGPPDAQYF; CDR3 DNA: TGTGCCAGCAGGGATCCGGGACAGGGCCCTCCGGATGCGCAGTATTTT
clone size: few; V gene: TRBV7-8; D gene: TRBD2; CDR3 length: 16; J gene: TRBJ2-3; CDR3 protein: CASSKVSSGRPDTQYF; CDR3 DNA: TGTGCCAGCAGTAAAGTATCTAGCGGGAGACCAGATACGCAGTATTTT
clone size: -; V gene: TRBV2; D gene: -; CDR3 length: 12; J gene: TRBJ2-7; CDR3 protein: CASRANLLEQYF; CDR3 DNA: TGTGCCAGCAGGGCAAATTTGTTGGAGCAGTACTTC
clone size: -; V gene: TRBV28; D gene: TRBD2; CDR3 length: 14; J gene: TRBJ2-2; CDR3 protein: CASSSALAAGELFF; CDR3 DNA: TGTGCCAGCAGTTCTGCTCTAGCGGCCGGGGAGCTGTTTTTT
clone size: -; V gene: TRBV2; D gene: TRBD1; CDR3 length: 15; J gene: TRBJ2-7; CDR3 protein: CASSLRTGRSYEQYF; CDR3 DNA: TGTGCCAGCAGCTTAAGGACAGGGCGCTCCTACGAGCAGTACTTC
clone size: -; V gene: TRBV6-5; D gene: TRBD1; CDR3 length: 13; J gene: TRBJ1-1; CDR3 protein: CASAGDRDLEAFF; CDR3 DNA: TGTGCCAGCGCCGGGGACAGGGACCTTGAAGCTTTCTTT
clone size: -; V gene: TRBV15; D gene: -; CDR3 length: 17; J gene: TRBJ1-5; CDR3 protein: CATSRQTQGRGNQPQHF; CDR3 DNA: TGTGCCACCAGCAGGCAAACCCAGGGGCGGGGGAATCAGCCCCAGCATTTT
clone size: few; V gene: TRBV5-6; D gene: -; CDR3 length: 13; J gene: TRBJ2-2; CDR3 protein: CASSWTGAGELFF; CDR3 DNA: TGTGCCAGCAGTTGGACGGGGGCCGGGGAGCTGTTTTTT
clone size: few; V gene: TRBV5-1; D gene: TRBD2; CDR3 length: 18; J gene: TRBJ2-7; CDR3 protein: CASSLDREGVAGDVEQYF; CDR3 DNA: TGCGCCAGCAGCTTGGACCGCGAGGGAGTAGCGGGAGATGTCGAGCAGTACTTC
clone size: -; V gene: TRBV27; D gene: TRBD2; CDR3 length: 14; J gene: TRBJ2-7; CDR3 protein: CASSLRRRESEQYF; CDR3 DNA: TGTGCCAGCAGTTTAAGGAGGCGGGAGAGCGAGCAGTACTTC
clone size: -; V gene: TRBV6-1; D gene: TRBD1; CDR3 length: 14; J gene: TRBJ1-2; CDR3 protein: CASIGGQEIYGYTF; CDR3 DNA: TGTGCCAGCATTGGGGGACAGGAGATCTATGGCTACACCTTC
clone size: -; V gene: TRBV29-1; D gene: -; CDR3 length: 14; J gene: TRBJ2-7; CDR3 protein: CSVTTVASPYEQYF; CDR3 DNA: TGCAGCGTTACTACCGTGGCTTCTCCCTACGAGCAGTACTTC
clone size: -; V gene: TRBV4-2; D gene: -; CDR3 length: 15; J gene: TRBJ2-4; CDR3 protein: CASSQGRDCENIQYF; CDR3 DNA: TGTGCCAGCAGCCAAGGTAGGGACTGTGAAAACATTCAGTACTTC
clone size: once; V gene: TRBV6-5; D gene: TRBD1; CDR3 length: 15; J gene: TRBJ2-7; CDR3 protein: CASSYSPWDSYEQYF; CDR3 DNA: TGTGCCAGCAGTTATTCCCCCTGGGACAGCTACGAGCAGTACTTC
clone size: -; V gene: TRBV5-4; D gene: TRBD1; CDR3 length: 20; J gene: TRBJ1-3; CDR3 protein: CASSLGPGQGAHSSGNTIYF; CDR3 DNA: TGTGCCAGCAGCTTGGGCCCGGGACAGGGAGCCCATTCCTCTGGAAACACCATATATTTT
clone size: -; V gene: TRBV10-3; D gene: TRBD2; CDR3 length: 16; J gene: TRBJ2-1; CDR3 protein: CAISSGLAGGTNEQFF; CDR3 DNA: TGTGCCATCAGCTCTGGACTAGCGGGAGGTACCAATGAGCAGTTCTTC
clone size: few; V gene: TRBV12-5; D gene: TRBD2; CDR3 length: 12; J gene: TRBJ2-7; CDR3 protein: CASGPSGCIQYF; CDR3 DNA: TGTGCTAGTGGTCCTAGCGGGTGCATACAGTACTTC
clone size: -; V gene: TRBV7-9; D gene: TRBD1; CDR3 length: 16; J gene: TRBJ2-7; CDR3 protein: CASSLGVQRGPYEQYF; CDR3 DNA: TGTGCCAGCAGCTTAGGGGTTCAGAGGGGGCCCTACGAGCAGTACTTC
clone size: -; V gene: TRBV2; D gene: TRBD2; CDR3 length: 15; J gene: TRBJ2-3; CDR3 protein: CASGASGRVVDTQYF; CDR3 DNA: TGTGCCAGCGGGGCTAGCGGGAGGGTCGTAGATACGCAGTATTTT
clone size: -; V gene: TRBV12-5; D gene: -; CDR3 length: 15; J gene: TRBJ1-6; CDR3 protein: CASGSLVGDNSPLHF; CDR3 DNA: TGTGCTAGTGGTTCTCTCGTAGGGGATAATTCACCCCTCCACTTT
clone size: -; V gene: TRBV7-2; D gene: TRBD1; CDR3 length: 15; J gene: TRBJ2-1; CDR3 protein: CASSPGQDHYNEQFF; CDR3 DNA: TGTGCCAGCAGCCCGGGACAGGACCACTACAATGAGCAGTTCTTC
clone size: -; V gene: TRBV29-1; D gene: -; CDR3 length: 12; J gene: TRBJ1-5; CDR3 protein: CSAAGFDQPQHF; CDR3 DNA: TGCAGCGCCGCAGGGTTCGATCAGCCCCAGCATTTT
clone size: -; V gene: TRBV11-2; D gene: TRBD1; CDR3 length: 17; J gene: TRBJ2-1; CDR3 protein: CASSLEPQTGGDNEQFF; CDR3 DNA: TGTGCCAGCAGCTTGGAACCCCAGACAGGGGGGGATAATGAGCAGTTCTTC
clone size: -; V gene: TRBV6-5; D gene: TRBD1; CDR3 length: 16; J gene: TRBJ2-2; CDR3 protein: CASSYTRTGGYRELFF; CDR3 DNA: TGTGCCAGCAGTTACACCCGGACAGGGGGATATAGGGAGCTGTTTTTT
clone size: -; V gene: TRBV19; D gene: -; CDR3 length: 17; J gene: TRBJ2-1; CDR3 protein: CASSIDLREYNYNEQFF; CDR3 DNA: TGTGCCAGTAGTATAGACTTGCGGGAATACAACTACAATGAGCAGTTCTTC
clone size: once; V gene: TRBV14; D gene: -; CDR3 length: 15; J gene: TRBJ1-2; CDR3 protein: CASSRSGHSSYGYTF; CDR3 DNA: TGTGCCAGCAGCCGATCGGGACACTCTTCATATGGCTACACCTTC
clone size: -; V gene: TRBV4-3; D gene: -; CDR3 length: 15; J gene: TRBJ1-4; CDR3 protein: CASSQTSHPNEKLFF; CDR3 DNA: TGCGCCAGCAGCCAAACATCGCACCCTAATGAAAAACTGTTTTTT
clone size: -; V gene: TRBV2; D gene: TRBD1; CDR3 length: 15; J gene: TRBJ1-1; CDR3 protein: CASRETGGWGTEAFF; CDR3 DNA: TGTGCCAGCAGGGAAACAGGGGGCTGGGGCACTGAAGCTTTCTTT
clone size: -; V gene: TRBV30; D gene: -; CDR3 length: 16; J gene: TRBJ1-3; CDR3 protein: CAWGRPEHSSGNTIYF; CDR3 DNA: TGTGCCTGGGGGAGGCCAGAACACTCCTCTGGAAACACCATATATTTT
clone size: -; V gene: TRBV19; D gene: TRBD1; CDR3 length: 16; J gene: TRBJ2-7; CDR3 protein: CASSKEGRTGVYEQYF; CDR3 DNA: TGTGCCAGTAGTAAGGAAGGGAGGACAGGGGTCTACGAGCAGTACTTC
clone size: -; V gene: TRBV4-2; D gene: -; CDR3 length: 18; J gene: TRBJ2-7; CDR3 protein: CASSQGSQIGGSPYEQYF; CDR3 DNA: TGTGCCAGCAGCCAAGGGAGTCAAATAGGCGGGTCTCCTTACGAGCAGTACTTC
clone size: -; V gene: TRBV6-5; D gene: -; CDR3 length: 16; J gene: TRBJ2-7; CDR3 protein: CASSWERWRGSHEQYF; CDR3 DNA: TGTGCCAGCAGTTGGGAACGGTGGAGGGGAAGCCACGAGCAGTACTTC
clone size: -; V gene: TRBV9; D gene: TRBD2; CDR3 length: 15; J gene: TRBJ2-1; CDR3 protein: CASSPSGRSTHEQFF; CDR3 DNA: TGTGCCAGCAGCCCTAGCGGGAGGTCAACCCACGAGCAGTTCTTC
clone size: -; V gene: TRBV4-1; D gene: TRBD1; CDR3 length: 14; J gene: TRBJ1-3; CDR3 protein: CASSQGTGGNTIYF; CDR3 DNA: TGCGCCAGCAGCCAAGGGACAGGGGGAAACACCATATATTTT
clone size: -; V gene: TRBV4-3; D gene: -; CDR3 length: 19; J gene: TRBJ1-2; CDR3 protein: CASSQDLPQDEGANYGYTF; CDR3 DNA: TGCGCCAGCAGCCAAGATCTCCCACAGGATGAGGGGGCTAACTATGGCTACACCTTC
clone size: -; V gene: TRBV6-5; D gene: TRBD2; CDR3 length: 14; J gene: TRBJ2-3; CDR3 protein: CASSPGRAPDTQYF; CDR3 DNA: TGTGCCAGCAGCCCCGGGAGGGCCCCAGATACGCAGTATTTT
clone size: -; V gene: TRBV19; D gene: TRBD2; CDR3 length: 13; J gene: TRBJ2-5; CDR3 protein: CASSTSGGETQYF; CDR3 DNA: TGTGCCAGTAGTACTAGCGGAGGAGAGACCCAGTACTTC
clone size: few; V gene: TRBV2; D gene: TRBD2; CDR3 length: 14; J gene: TRBJ2-7; CDR3 protein: CASCPGGLFYEQYF; CDR3 DNA: TGTGCCAGTTGTCCGGGAGGACTTTTCTACGAGCAGTACTTC
clone size: -; V gene: TRBV7-2; D gene: -; CDR3 length: 18; J gene: TRBJ1-2; CDR3 protein: CASSHLGASAQLSYGYTF; CDR3 DNA: TGTGCCAGCAGCCACCTTGGGGCATCAGCCCAGCTATCCTATGGCTACACCTTC
clone size: -; V gene: TRBV19; D gene: TRBD1; CDR3 length: 17; J gene: TRBJ2-7; CDR3 protein: CASSMIRSGQGPYEQYF; CDR3 DNA: TGTGCCAGTAGTATGATAAGGTCGGGACAGGGGCCTTACGAGCAGTACTTC
clone size: -; V gene: TRBV6-1; D gene: TRBD1; CDR3 length: 12; J gene: TRBJ2-7; CDR3 protein: CASSDRGYEQYF; CDR3 DNA: TGTGCCAGCAGTGACAGGGGGTACGAGCAGTACTTC